A selection of T cell receptor beta chains follows, all from one sample in a study of blood T cell repertoires in COVID-19. Generated by immunoSEQ multiplex PCR, the TCRdb table keeps only in-frame clones and is missing some. The table has some 330,000 clones, approximately 87% seen once. Sequenced: peripheral blood. The receptors stem from a woman between 50 and 59 years old with active or convalescent COVID-19. The CDR3 runs from the conserved cysteine through the conserved F or W. D genes are given only for firm matches.

D	V	J	CDR3
TRBD2	TRBV6-2/TRBV6-3	TRBJ2-7	CASSYSTSGGARSYEQYF
-	TRBV2	TRBJ1-2	CASSLNSGSLYGYTF
-	TRBV18	TRBJ2-7	CASSPLVAYEQYF
-	TRBV5-8	TRBJ1-1	CASSLAQGLNTEAFF
-	TRBV27	TRBJ1-5	CASSLLGQPSQPQHF
-	TRBV7-3	TRBJ1-5	CASSPTGSQPQHF
TRBD1	TRBV9	TRBJ1-3	CASSGGTAFHSGNTIYF
-	TRBV11-3	TRBJ2-1	CASSLKGNEQFF
-	TRBV11-2	TRBJ2-7	CASSLGDSYEQYF
-	TRBV5-4	TRBJ2-3	CASSPILALDTQYF
-	TRBV6-2/TRBV6-3	TRBJ1-2	CASSYIQGGGDGYTF
TRBD1	TRBV7-9	TRBJ1-2	CASINLPGQGSYGYTF
TRBD2	TRBV5-1	TRBJ2-7	CASSLETAGAEEQYF
TRBD2	TRBV6-5	TRBJ2-7	CASSPGGAGEQYF
-	TRBV5-1	TRBJ2-1	CASSLGGQRSSYNEQFF
TRBD2	TRBV9	TRBJ2-3	CASGEAGGTDTQYF
-	TRBV6-2/TRBV6-3	TRBJ1-1	CASSRTQAEAFF
TRBD1	TRBV10-3	TRBJ1-5	CAISGDRGINQPQHF
-	TRBV30	TRBJ2-7	CAWSPTTLGYEQYF
TRBD1	TRBV18	TRBJ2-7	CASSLPGQGTEQYF
-	TRBV19	TRBJ1-6	CASSTGGAIGSPLHF
TRBD1	TRBV6-4	TRBJ1-5	CASSESDRGPSYSNQPQHF
-	TRBV6-5	TRBJ1-3	CASSYSEGSGNTIYF
TRBD2	TRBV11-2	TRBJ2-7	CASHPGGRAYEQYF
-	TRBV5-5	TRBJ1-2	CASRWTEGYGYTF
-	TRBV5-1	TRBJ2-1	CASSLASEQFF
-	TRBV5-1	TRBJ2-7	CASSLTGTRGNEQYF
-	TRBV20-1	TRBJ1-5	CSASTGRPDQPQHF
-	TRBV7-9	TRBJ1-4	CASTSSQYRATNEKLFF
-	TRBV7-8	TRBJ2-7	CASSSEERPSYEQYF
TRBD1	TRBV28	TRBJ1-4	CASSWDGTGYEKLFF
-	TRBV6-5	TRBJ2-7	CAITPSGGLSYEQYF
-	TRBV9	TRBJ2-3	CASSVEGPDTQYF
TRBD2	TRBV24-1	TRBJ2-2	CATSDSGTSLLGELFF
-	TRBV19	TRBJ1-4	CASSILTNEKLFF
-	TRBV7-9	TRBJ2-3	CASSLPGTSTDTQYF
-	TRBV19	TRBJ1-2	CAIREGGDYGYTF
-	TRBV7-9	TRBJ2-3	CASSTRLTSTDTQYF
-	TRBV12-5	TRBJ2-3	CASGSHTGSSTDTQYF
TRBD1	TRBV7-2	TRBJ1-5	CASSPGQVNQPQHF
-	TRBV29-1	TRBJ1-2	CSVFAGVYGYTF
TRBD2	TRBV5-1	TRBJ2-3	CASSLGGSGRIADTQYF
TRBD1	TRBV5-5	TRBJ2-1	CASSSVGQGTSEQFF
TRBD2	TRBV3-1/TRBV3-2	TRBJ2-7	CASSQGGLAGGPLFEQYF
TRBD1	TRBV18	TRBJ1-1	CASSPAGTGVTEAFF
-	TRBV6-5	TRBJ1-2	CASNRGGGDYGYTF
-	TRBV12-3/TRBV12-4	TRBJ2-7	CASALGAEQYF
-	TRBV2	TRBJ2-1	CASRGEVSWEVYRDEQFF
-	TRBV28	TRBJ2-3	CASRTVGTDTQYF
TRBD1	TRBV7-9	TRBJ1-2	CASSNDPQGSYTF
-	TRBV28	TRBJ1-2	CASSQNYGYTF
-	TRBV29-1	TRBJ2-7	CSVEVGGNEQYF
TRBD1	TRBV18	TRBJ1-4	CASSPPGTGGEKLFF
-	TRBV7-6	TRBJ2-7	CASSLRRGEQYF
-	TRBV30	TRBJ1-2	CAWSVNRASNYGYTF
TRBD1	TRBV27	TRBJ2-7	CASRTNPGTGAPYEQYF
-	TRBV21-1	TRBJ2-7	CASSKWNTGSQPYEQYF
-	TRBV7-8	TRBJ2-5	CASSLGQKETQYF
TRBD2	TRBV4-3	TRBJ2-3	CASSQVWTSGSTDTQYF